This T cell receptor (beta chain) is from a study of blood T cell repertoires in COVID-19. Original handling: The assay estimated nucleated cells by amplifying reference gene primers. Profiling relied on immunoSEQ multiplex PCR, and the TCRdb table lists in-frame clones only, not all of them. The V and J calls and clone size come from that table; D and trimming were worked out from the DNA. The table has about 88,000 clones, around 78% seen once. This CDR3 is 15 amino acids long. V lost 5 bases, J lost 3 bases, and 10 bases stayed unmatched. The germline CDR1 and CDR2 sequences are SNHLY and FYNNEI. J is TRBJ2-7 and V is TRBV2; 7 nucleotides match TRBD1. Source material: peripheral blood. The TCR comes from a human donor in a cohort sampled during active COVID-19. The CDR3 loop reads CASSSRDREIYEQYF. The CDR3 DNA sequence: TGTGCCAGCAGTAGCCGAGACAGGGAGATCTACGAGCAGTACTTC.